This passage covers 15 T cell receptor beta chains from one sample sequenced in a study of CD8+ T cells in alopecia areata. Sequencing relied on a cDNA template that was reverse transcribed from extracted RNA. Generated by immunoSEQ multiplex PCR, the TCRdb table keeps only in-frame clones and is missing some. The sample records roughly 150,000 clones, nearly 55% being singletons. Treatment specified: oral pan-JAK inhibitor, 5-10 mg twice daily. Sample: CD8+ T cells sorted from blood, taken at week 4, from a patient treated with tofacitinib. The receptors come from a human donor with alopecia areata.

This clone came up a few times. The rearrangement uses TRBV27 and TRBJ2-5; D may correspond to TRBD1 or TRBD2 (5 bases each). This CDR3 is built from 13 residues. Per the germline V gene, CDR1 is MNHEY and CDR2 is SMNVEV (reference sequence). Trimming removed 6 bases from V and 4 bases from J, with 12 bases in between. CDR3 protein: CASRSGQGETQYF. CDR3 DNA sequence: TGTGCCAGCAGGTCGGGGCAGGGAGAGACCCAGTACTTC.

The CDR3 loop is CSARTATDEKLFF. CDR3 DNA: TGCAGCGCCCGGACTGCCACAGATGAAAAACTGTTTTTT. The chain uses TRBV29-1 and TRBJ1-4; D gene uncertain. Germline assignment: CDR1 SQVTM and CDR2 ANQGSEA. This CDR3 has 13 amino acids. The V gene lost 7 bases and the J gene lost 6 bases, with 15 bases spanning the gap. Using reference TRBV29-1 and TRBJ1-4 for the parts outside the CDR3, the full variable domain is SAVISQKPSRDICQRGTSLTIQCQVDSQVTMMFWYRQQPGQSLTLIATANQGSEATYESGFVIDKFPISRPNLTFSTLTVSNMSPEDSSIYLCSARTATDEKLFFGSGTQLSVL.

This rearrangement joins TRBV27 to TRBJ1-5; D unresolved. V shed 7 bases and J shed 5 bases, with 18 bases lying between them. Germline CDR1 reads MNHEY; CDR2 reads SMNVEV (reference sequence). CDR3 length: 15 amino acids. The CDR3 sequence is CASIKSPRGDQPQHF. The DNA for the CDR3 is TGTGCCAGCATTAAATCCCCACGTGGGGATCAGCCCCAGCATTTT.

The rearrangement links TRBV30 to TRBJ2-5; D is perhaps TRBD1 (6 bases). TRBJ2-7 explains the end of the DNA better; the J call may be wrong. Germline CDR1 GTSNPN, CDR2 SVGIG (reference sequence). The CDR3 covers 13 residues. CDR3 sequence reads: CAWSVGHDYEQYF. CDR3 DNA sequence: TGTGCCTGGAGTGTGGGACATGACTACGAGCAGTACTTC.

V usage is TRBV6-1 and J usage is TRBJ2-7; 7 nucleotides line up with TRBD1. The V and J ends lost 3 bases and 1 base, in that order; junction bases with no gene match: 3. The germline V gene has CDR1 MNHNS and CDR2 SASEGT. The CDR3 covers 14 residues. The CDR3: CASSEGDSSYEQYF. Here the CDR3 DNA reads TGTGCCAGCAGTGAGGGGGACAGTTCCTACGAGCAGTACTTC.

The chain is built from TRBV29-1 and TRBJ2-5; 7 positions match TRBD1. CDR1 is SQVTM and CDR2 is ANQGSEA in the germline V gene. This CDR3 spans 14 amino acids. V shed 3 bases and J 5 bases; nucleotides not matched to a gene: 9. The CDR3 coding sequence is TGCAGCGTTGAGGGGACAGTCCGGAGGGAGACCCAGTACTTC. Its protein product is CSVEGTVRRETQYF.

This chain connects TRBV11-1 to TRBJ1-1; D ambiguous. Germline loops: CDR1 SGHAT, CDR2 FQDESV (reference sequence). V dropped 0 bases and J dropped 1 base, with 6 bases sitting between them. The CDR3 runs 14 residues. The CDR3 loop reads CASSLAEGNTEAFF. The CDR3 DNA reads as TGTGCCAGCAGCTTAGCGGAGGGGAACACTGAAGCTTTCTTT.

This sequence joins TRBV6-5 and TRBJ2-6; the D is unclear. This CDR3 contains 13 residues. V gave up 6 bases and J gave up 2 bases, with 5 bases separating them. Germline assignment: CDR1 MNHEY and CDR2 SVGAGI. DNA for the CDR3: TGTGCCAGCAGCCCGGCTGGGGCCAACGTCCTGACTTTC. Translated, it gives CASSPAGANVLTF.

This clone was counted between two and nine times. The chain has TRBV19 and TRBJ1-5, with a tentative D call TRBD1 (5 bases). V dropped 8 bases and J dropped 4 bases, with 18 bases sitting between them. This CDR3 has 15 residues. Germline-derived CDR1 and CDR2 are LNHDA and SQIVND (reference sequence). CDR3 DNA: TGTGCCAGTGGCCGGGACCCTGGATGGAATCAGCCCCAGCATTTT. This translates into CASGRDPGWNQPQHF.

This chain connects TRBV6-5 to TRBJ2-3; D is unresolved. CDR1 and CDR2 (germline): MNHEY, SVGAGI. The CDR3 covers 11 residues. V shed 0 bases and J shed 8 bases, with 3 bases lying between them. This CDR3 is CASSYSGTQYF. In nucleotides, the CDR3 is TGTGCCAGCAGTTACTCTGGTACGCAGTATTTT.

This rearrangement joins TRBV4-1 to TRBJ1-2; no clear D. Germline V CDR1 and CDR2: MGHRA, YSYEKL. The CDR3 length is 14 residues. V was clipped by 1 base and J by 5 bases, with 11 bases between them. The CDR3 spells CASSQGAGDYGYTF. In nucleotides, the CDR3 is TGCGCCAGCAGCCAAGGGGCAGGAGATTATGGCTACACCTTC.

V and J are TRBV27 and TRBJ2-5, with a weak D call TRBD2 (5 bases). Germline-derived CDR1 and CDR2 are MNHEY and SMNVEV (reference sequence). Trimming left V 3 bases short and J 1 base short, with 15 bases between. The CDR3 has 16 residues. The CDR3 DNA follows: TGTGCCAGCAGTTTCTCCGGGGTCTTCCCCCAAGAGACCCAGTACTTC. This translates into CASSFSGVFPQETQYF.

The rearrangement uses TRBV5-6 and TRBJ2-1; either TRBD1 or TRBD2 may supply D (6 bases each). The CDR3 loop spans 15 amino acids. Germline lookup yields CDR1 SGHDT and CDR2 YYEEEE. V was shortened by 0 bases and J by 1 base, with 8 bases between the two germline ends. In DNA form, the CDR3 reads TGTGCCAGCAGCTTGGCGGGGGCGTCCTACAATGAGCAGTTCTTC. Translation: CASSLAGASYNEQFF.

Here the CDR3 reads CASRGQGFQTQYF. The CDR3 DNA reads TGTGCCAGCAGGGGACAGGGGTTTCAGACCCAGTACTTC. This chain connects TRBV6-5 to TRBJ2-5; 10 bases align to TRBD1. The germline V gene encodes CDR1 MNHEY and CDR2 SVGAGI. Trimming removed 6 bases from V and 6 bases from J; junction bases left unmatched: 4. This CDR3 contains 13 residues.

The rearrangement uses TRBV9 and TRBJ1-5; 9 positions match TRBD1. J was trimmed by 4 bases and V by 3 bases; bases with no gene match: 2. Germline CDR1 reads SGDLS; CDR2 reads YYNGEE. The CDR3 runs to 14 residues. The CDR3 is CASSAGQGNQPQHF. The CDR3 DNA is TGTGCCAGCAGCGCAGGACAGGGGAATCAGCCCCAGCATTTT.